This T cell receptor beta chain was captured in a study of blood T cell repertoires in COVID-19. Trimming left V 5 bases short and J 0 bases short, with 7 bases between. Germline loops: CDR1 WNHNN, CDR2 SYGVQD (reference sequence). The CDR3 contains 13 residues. Per the original methods: Nucleated cell counts were estimated from reference gene primer amplification. Only in-frame clones appear in the TCRdb table, and some are missing; sequencing was by immunoSEQ multiplex PCR. Clone size and the V and J calls come from that table; the DNA yielded D and trimming. The table lists 310,000 or so clones, around nine tenths of them singletons.

This clonotype was obtained from a man aged 70-80 years with acute or convalescent COVID-19. The rearrangement joins TRBV10-1 to TRBJ1-1; D gene ambiguous. The sample comprised peripheral blood. The CDR3 is CASSRGMNTEAFF. CDR3 coding DNA: TGCGCCAGCAGTCGGGGAATGAACACTGAAGCTTTCTTT.